Below, 23 T cell receptor beta chains from the same sample are listed, as sequenced in a study of blood T cell repertoires in COVID-19. Sequenced by immunoSEQ multiplex PCR; TCRdb stores in-frame clones only, minus some. The table includes about 140,000 clones, roughly 81% detected once. Input material: PBMCs or T cells enriched from blood (not recorded which). The receptors originated from a woman in her forties or fifties with acute COVID-19.

The chain recombines TRBV11-3 with TRBJ2-4; D gene uncertain. Per germline, CDR1 SGHNT and CDR2 YENEEA. This CDR3 contains 15 residues. The V gene lost 0 bases and the J gene lost 7 bases, with 13 bases spanning the gap. In nucleotides, the CDR3 is TGTGCCAGCAGCTTAGATCCCAGATTCACGAACATTCAGTACTTC. It specifies CASSLDPRFTNIQYF. The variable domain in full, with the rest retrieved from reference TRBV11-3 and TRBJ2-4, is EAGVVQSPRYKIIEKKQPVAFWCNPISGHNTLYWYLQNLGQGPELLIRYENEEAVDDSQLPKDRFSAERLKGVDSTLKIQPAELGDSAVYLCASSLDPRFTNIQYFGAGTRLSVL.

The V gene is TRBV5-5, the J gene TRBJ2-7; 7 bases are a match to TRBD1. V trimming: 5 bases; J trimming: 1 base; junction bases outside the gene matches: 9. CDR1 and CDR2 from the germline V gene are SGHKS and YYEKEE (reference sequence). The CDR3 consists of 15 residues. Here the CDR3 reads CASRFRDSTSYEQYF. CDR3 DNA sequence: TGTGCCAGCAGGTTCCGGGACAGTACTTCCTACGAGCAGTACTTC.

The chain is built from TRBV28 and TRBJ1-4, with TRBD1 identical over 8 bases. In germline, CDR1 is MDHEN, CDR2 SYDVKM. CDR3 size: 14 residues. The ends lost 5 bases at V and 8 bases at J; junction bases unmatched: 7. In DNA, the CDR3 is TGTGCCAGCAGTCAATGGACAGGGAAAGAAAAACTGTTTTTT. This gives the protein CASSQWTGKEKLFF.

V is TRBV29-1 and J is TRBJ1-1; 7 nucleotides match TRBD1. Per germline, CDR1 SQVTM and CDR2 ANQGSEA. This CDR3 spans 16 amino acids. With 2 bases clipped from V and 0 bases from J, the junction kept 9 bases outside the gene matches. CDR3 DNA sequence: TGCAGCGTTGAAAGTGGGGACAGCAGCATGAACACTGAAGCTTTCTTT. Protein product: CSVESGDSSMNTEAFF.

CDR3 coding DNA: TGTGCCAGCAGCCCGGGACTAGCGGGATACTACGAGCAGTACTTC. Protein sequence: CASSPGLAGYYEQYF. The V call is TRBV5-4, the J call TRBJ2-7; 13 positions agree with TRBD2. Losses at the gene ends were 4 bases for V and 3 bases for J; bases not matched to a gene: 4. The CDR3 is 15 amino acids. From germline, CDR1 is SGHNT and CDR2 YYREEE (reference sequence).

This chain connects TRBV13 to TRBJ1-1; unclear D gene. CDR1 is PRHDT, CDR2 FYEKMQ, per germline (reference sequence). Trimming removed 0 bases at V and 1 base at J, with 6 bases between. The CDR3 length is 14 residues. CDR3 nucleotides: TGTGCCAGCAGCTTAGGCCGGTGGAACACTGAAGCTTTCTTT. As protein: CASSLGRWNTEAFF.

This sequence joins TRBV11-2 and TRBJ2-7; TRBD1 is a possible D gene (6 bases). V dropped 1 base and J dropped 5 bases, with 21 bases sitting between them. Looked up from germline, CDR1 is SGHAT and CDR2 is FQNNGV. The CDR3 totals 17 residues. In nucleotides, the CDR3 is TGTGCCAGCAGCTTAGCCCTTGGGGGCGTAGGCGGAAACGAGCAGTACTTC. Translation: CASSLALGGVGGNEQYF.

The CDR3, as DNA: TGTGCCAGCAGCCAAGAAGGCGGCCGGACCTACGAGCAGTACTTC. Translating it yields CASSQEGGRTYEQYF. The genes are TRBV3-1 (or the pseudogene TRBV3-2) and TRBJ2-7; D is unclear. Trimming removed 0 bases at V and 2 bases at J, with 11 bases between. The V gene's germline CDR1 is LGHDT and CDR2 YNNKEL (reference sequence). This CDR3 is 15 amino acids long.

This chain connects TRBV24-1 to TRBJ2-5; 11 bases align to TRBD2. Germline V gene lookup returns CDR1 KGHDR and CDR2 SFDVKD. The V and J ends lost 4 bases and 7 bases, in that order; junction bases with no gene match: 7. The CDR3 has 15 residues. CDR3 sequence reads: CATSDQLAGAGTQYF. The CDR3 bases are TGTGCCACCAGTGACCAACTAGCGGGAGCCGGGACCCAGTACTTC.

The chain recombines TRBV7-3 with TRBJ2-1; TRBD2 aligns across 11 bases. With V trimmed by 3 bases and J by 8 bases, 12 bases remained unmatched. Germline CDR1 and CDR2: SGHTA and FQGTGA. CDR3 size: 17 residues. The CDR3 reads CASSFASSGRFHHEQFF. CDR3 DNA sequence: TGTGCCAGCAGCTTCGCGTCTAGCGGGAGGTTTCATCATGAGCAGTTCTTC.

V is TRBV12-3 or TRBV12-4 and J is TRBJ1-1; the D is unclear. V shed 4 bases and J shed 7 bases, with 7 bases lying between them. The CDR3 is 11 amino acids. The CDR3: CASSSRYEAFF. The CDR3 bases are TGTGCCAGCAGTTCGCGATATGAAGCTTTCTTT.

The chain is built from TRBV7-9 and TRBJ2-2; 14 bases match TRBD2. The V segment lost 6 bases and the J segment 7 bases; nucleotides outside the gene matches: 4. Germline CDR1 SEHNR, CDR2 FQNEAQ (reference sequence). This CDR3 contains 15 residues. The CDR3 nucleotides read TGTGCCAGCAGTTGGACTAGCGGGGGGATCGGGGAGCTGTTTTTT. Translating gives CASSWTSGGIGELFF.

In regard to this clone: Other nucleotide sequences from this sample produce the same CDR3. The rearrangement uses TRBV6-5 and TRBJ2-7; 11 bases match TRBD1. The CDR3 totals 15 residues. V was pared by 0 bases and J by 4 bases, with 2 bases of the junction left unmatched. Germline CDR1 is MNHEY and CDR2 is SVGAGI. CDR3 nucleotides: TGTGCCAGCAGTTACTCGGGGACAGGGGGGTACGAGCAGTACTTC. Encoded protein: CASSYSGTGGYEQYF.

In its sample, this clone was seen once. The rearrangement links TRBV4-2 to TRBJ2-2; 7 bases match TRBD2. The V gene end was trimmed by 2 bases and the J gene end by 6 bases; junction bases not matched to a gene: 6. This CDR3 is built from 15 residues. Germline V gene data show CDR1 as LGHNA and CDR2 as YNFKEQ. The CDR3 region has the DNA TGTGCCAGCAGCCAACTAGCGGTAGAGGCCGGGGAGCTGTTTTTT. It translates to CASSQLAVEAGELFF.

The chain joins TRBV18 to TRBJ2-1, with D perhaps TRBD2 (6 bases). V dropped 3 bases and J dropped 2 bases, with 14 bases sitting between them. Germline-derived CDR1 and CDR2 are KGHSH and LQKENI. The CDR3 loop spans 16 amino acids. The CDR3: CASSPQQGGTYNEQFF. The CDR3 nucleotides are TGTGCCAGCTCACCTCAGCAGGGAGGCACCTACAATGAGCAGTTCTTC.

The chain couples TRBV25-1 to TRBJ1-2; TRBD1 matches at 7 bases. The CDR3 contains 13 residues. Germline V gene sequence: CDR1 MGHDK, CDR2 SYGVNS. V lost 5 bases, J lost 5 bases, and 5 bases stayed unmatched. CDR3 in DNA: TGTGCCAGCAGTCAGGGACAGCTTTATGGCTACACCTTC. Translated: CASSQGQLYGYTF.

The chain has TRBV30 and TRBJ2-3; 9 positions agree with TRBD2. V shed 3 bases, J shed 1 base, and the junction held 8 bases outside the gene matches. CDR3 length: 16 residues. Germline V gene lookup returns CDR1 GTSNPN and CDR2 SVGIG (reference sequence). The CDR3 nucleotides are TGTGCCTGGAGCCAAGGGACTAGCTGGGGCACAGATACGCAGTATTTT. Residues: CAWSQGTSWGTDTQYF. Complete variable domain (other parts from reference TRBV30 and TRBJ2-3): SQTIHQWPATLVQPVGSPLSLECTVEGTSNPNLYWYRQAAGRGLQLLFYSVGIGQISSEVPQNLSASRPQDRQFILSSKKLLLSDSGFYLCAWSQGTSWGTDTQYFGPGTRLTVL.

J is TRBJ2-7 and V is TRBV27; 10 bases agree with TRBD2. Germline V gene sequence: CDR1 MNHEY, CDR2 SMNVEV (reference sequence). Trimming cost V 6 bases and J 2 bases; bases outside gene matches: 7. This CDR3 spans 15 amino acids. The CDR3 sequence is CASRAGLAETYEQYF. Written as DNA, the CDR3 is TGTGCCAGCAGAGCAGGACTAGCGGAGACCTACGAGCAGTACTTC.

This clone was counted between two and nine times. V is TRBV7-2 and J is TRBJ2-6; weak D call: TRBD1 (6 bases). The germline V gene has CDR1 SGHTA and CDR2 FQGNSA. The CDR3 is 19 amino acids. V shed 4 bases and J shed 0 bases, with 19 bases lying between them. In DNA, the CDR3 is TGTGCCAGCAGCTCGCCGAGGACAGCCGTCAGCTCTGGGGCCAACGTCCTGACTTTC. The encoded protein is CASSSPRTAVSSGANVLTF. The full variable domain, with the rest looked up from reference TRBV7-2 and TRBJ2-6, is GAGVSQSPSNKVTEKGKDVELRCDPISGHTALYWYRQSLGQGLEFLIYFQGNSAPDKSGLPSDRFSAERTGGSVSTLTIQRTQQEDSAVYLCASSSPRTAVSSGANVLTFGAGSRLTVL.

The chain couples TRBV2 to TRBJ2-6, with 8 bases aligning to TRBD1. The CDR3 is 19 amino acids. With 4 bases clipped from V and 0 bases from J, the junction kept 11 bases outside the gene matches. Germline V gene sequence: CDR1 SNHLY, CDR2 FYNNEI. The CDR3 reads CASSVYPTGAVSGANVLTF. CDR3 in DNA: TGTGCCAGCAGTGTCTACCCGACAGGGGCCGTCTCTGGGGCCAACGTCCTGACTTTC.

The V and J genes are TRBV15 and TRBJ2-5; D is unresolved. V lost 5 bases and J lost 2, with 27 bases in between. Germline values: CDR1 LNHNV, CDR2 YYDKDF (reference sequence). This CDR3 is 19 amino acids long. The CDR3 is CATSSPTTTIILIQETQYF. For the CDR3, the DNA is TGTGCCACCAGCTCTCCAACTACCACAATTATTCTAATACAAGAGACCCAGTACTTC.

This clone was counted once. V and J are TRBV19 and TRBJ2-5, with D perhaps TRBD2 (6 bases). Trimming shortened V by 9 bases and J by 9 bases, and 14 bases separated the two germline ends. This CDR3 region has 11 residues. Germline loops: CDR1 LNHDA, CDR2 SQIVND (reference sequence). The CDR3 nucleotides read TGTGCCAGGCGGGGTGGTGTGGCCCAGTACTTC. Its translation: CARRGGVAQYF.

This clone was seen a handful of times. This chain connects TRBV7-7 to TRBJ2-1; TRBD2 agrees at 11 bases. Germline values: CDR1 SSHAT, CDR2 FNYEAQ (reference sequence). Trimming cost V 1 base and J 6 bases; bases outside gene matches: 2. There are 15 residues in the CDR3. The CDR3: CASSLVSGRVNEQFF. The CDR3 nucleotides read TGTGCCAGCAGCTTAGTTAGCGGGAGGGTCAATGAGCAGTTCTTC.